This TCR beta chain was recovered during a study of blood T cell repertoires in COVID-19. On the study more broadly: Both acute and convalescent COVID-19 samples were obtained from the United States, Italy and Spain. The analysed material was cDNA or gDNA that came from T cells, B-cell-depleted T cells, or PBMCs.

With 11 bases clipped from V and 3 bases from J, the junction kept 9 bases outside the gene matches. Germline CDR1 reads WNHNN; CDR2 reads SYGVQD (reference sequence). The CDR3 spans 14 residues. Per the study methods: Reference gene primers were amplified, and this amplification served to estimate nucleated cell counts. Repertoires were generated with immunoSEQ multiplex PCR, while TCRdb's copy carries only in-frame clones and drops some. Clone size and V and J calls were adopted from that table, with D and trimming inferred from the DNA. The table has approximately 300,000 clones, about 82% seen once; the top ten hold roughly 1.6%.

Sequencing input: peripheral blood. This chain joins TRBV10-1 and TRBJ2-1; 8 bases agree with TRBD1. The TCR comes from a woman in her forties or fifties with acute or convalescent COVID-19. CDR3 in amino acids: CARKRTGNYNEQFF. The CDR3 DNA reads TGCGCCCGAAAGCGGACAGGGAACTACAATGAGCAGTTCTTC.